One and the same sample provided the 22 T cell receptor beta chains below, sequenced in a study of graft-versus-host responses after intestinal transplantation. The assay was immunoSEQ multiplex PCR, and TCRdb's table has in-frame clones only and misses some. The profile shows about 90,000 clones, 94% of them singletons. Their target antigens are unknown. Sequencing used unstimulated CD4+ T cells sorted from spleen or lymph node cells, obtained before transplant. These receptors originate from a human donor who was the organ donor for an intestinal transplant.

The chain combines TRBV5-1 with TRBJ2-5, with D unclear. The CDR3 has 15 amino acids. Germline V gene data show CDR1 as SGHRS and CDR2 as YFSETQ. V gave up 0 bases and J gave up 2 bases, with 11 bases separating them. The CDR3 sequence: CASSLASTPQETQYF. The CDR3, as DNA: TGCGCCAGCAGCTTGGCCAGCACACCTCAAGAGACCCAGTACTTC.

V is TRBV7-9 and J is TRBJ2-7; 9 bases agree with TRBD1. V lost 4 bases to trimming and J lost 4 bases; unmatched junction nucleotides: 11. From germline, CDR1 is SEHNR and CDR2 FQNEAQ (reference sequence). The CDR3 is made up of 16 amino acids. CDR3 region: CASSWRGGQGLYEQYF. The CDR3 nucleotides are TGTGCCAGCAGCTGGAGGGGGGGACAGGGACTTTACGAGCAGTACTTC. The variable domain in full, with the rest retrieved from reference TRBV7-9 and TRBJ2-7, is DTGVSQNPRHKITKRGQNVTFRCDPISEHNRLYWYRQTLGQGPEFLTYFQNEAQLEKSRLLSDRFSAERPKGSFSTLEIQRTEQGDSAMYLCASSWRGGQGLYEQYFGPGTRLTVT.

This chain joins TRBV7-2 and TRBJ2-3; 7 positions match TRBD1. The V and J ends lost 4 bases and 3 bases, in that order; junction bases with no gene match: 4. Per germline, CDR1 SGHTA and CDR2 FQGNSA. This CDR3 is 14 amino acids long. The CDR3 DNA is TGTGCCAGCAGCTATGCACAGGGGACAGATACGCAGTATTTT. This gives the protein CASSYAQGTDTQYF.

The rearrangement joins TRBV11-1 to TRBJ2-3; D possibly matches TRBD1 or TRBD2 (5 bases each). Germline values: CDR1 SGHAT, CDR2 FQDESV (reference sequence). CDR3 length equals 15 residues. Trimming left V 5 bases short and J 5 bases short, with 17 bases between. CDR3 sequence reads: CASSRYWGLGDTQYF. As DNA, the CDR3 is TGTGCCAGCAGCCGGTACTGGGGGTTGGGAGATACGCAGTATTTT.

V usage is TRBV19 and J usage is TRBJ2-1; 9 nucleotides align to TRBD1. This CDR3 is 16 amino acids long. The trim removed 3 bases at V and 6 bases at J, leaving 9 bases unmatched. Germline assignment: CDR1 LNHDA and CDR2 SQIVND (reference sequence). CDR3 loop: CASSIIFGTGPNEQFF. Written as DNA, the CDR3 is TGTGCCAGTAGTATTATATTCGGGACAGGGCCCAATGAGCAGTTCTTC.

The J gene is TRBJ1-6, the V gene TRBV19; no reliable D call. The CDR3 extends over 17 amino acids. Trimming took off 3 bases at V and 0 bases at J, with 12 bases between the two ends. Germline values: CDR1 LNHDA, CDR2 SQIVND (reference sequence). CDR3 DNA sequence: TGTGCCAGTAGTATTGATCACGGAAGCTCCTATAATTCACCCCTCCACTTT. This encodes CASSIDHGSSYNSPLHF.

The table lists this clone with a count of one. V is TRBV28 and J is TRBJ2-7; D gene unclear. This CDR3 comprises 13 residues. V was pared by 9 bases and J by 3 bases, with 15 bases between. CDR1 and CDR2 (germline): MDHEN, SYDVKM. The CDR3 spells CASRGGPYYEQYF. CDR3 DNA: TGTGCCAGTCGTGGCGGACCTTACTACGAGCAGTACTTC.

The J gene is TRBJ1-6, the V gene TRBV10-3; 10 bases align to TRBD1. Germline V gives CDR1 ENHRY, CDR2 SYGVKD. The V gene end was trimmed by 6 bases and the J gene end by 9 bases; junction bases not matched to a gene: 2. CDR3 length: 13 amino acids. In DNA form, the CDR3 reads TGTGCCATCAGCCGGGACAGGGGTTCACCCCTCCACTTT. It is translated as CAISRDRGSPLHF.

The chain is built from TRBV7-9 and TRBJ1-4, with TRBD1 as a possible D gene (5 bases). The CDR3 consists of 15 residues. Germline CDR1 reads SEHNR; CDR2 reads FQNEAQ (reference sequence). The ends were cut back, 2 bases at V and 6 bases at J, with 13 bases in the middle. CDR3 sequence (DNA): TGTGCCAGCAGCTTACTACCAGGGCTGGATGAAAAACTGTTTTTT. Protein: CASSLLPGLDEKLFF.

The chain uses TRBV19 and TRBJ2-5; 12 bases fit TRBD2. There are 14 residues in the CDR3. Germline assignment: CDR1 LNHDA and CDR2 SQIVND (reference sequence). V lost 6 bases, J lost 2 bases, and 1 base stayed unmatched. The CDR3 sequence: CASSLAGGQETQYF. The CDR3 DNA reads as TGTGCCAGTAGCCTAGCGGGGGGGCAAGAGACCCAGTACTTC.

The chain combines TRBV5-1 with TRBJ2-7; TRBD2 aligns across 9 bases. Trimming took 4 bases from V and 1 from J; bases not matched to a gene: 9. CDR1 and CDR2 from the germline V gene are SGHRS and YFSETQ. This CDR3 is built from 16 residues. The CDR3 DNA follows: TGCGCCAGCAGCGGGGGAACTAGCGGGTATTCCTACGAGCAGTACTTC. This gives the protein CASSGGTSGYSYEQYF.

This chain joins TRBV15 and TRBJ2-7; either TRBD1 or TRBD2 may fit D (5 bases each). The CDR3 runs 15 residues. Germline V CDR1 and CDR2: LNHNV, YYDKDF (reference sequence). The V gene lost 4 bases and the J gene lost 6 bases, with 19 bases spanning the gap. CDR3 sequence reads: CATSMGRTAGIEQYF. Written as DNA, the CDR3 is TGTGCCACCAGCATGGGACGGACGGCAGGGATCGAGCAGTACTTC.

The rearrangement joins TRBV27 to TRBJ2-1; D gene unclear. Trimming stripped 5 bases from V and 2 bases from J, with 7 bases between. The CDR3 runs 13 residues. From germline, CDR1 is MNHEY and CDR2 SMNVEV (reference sequence). The CDR3: CASSPNTYNEQFF. CDR3 DNA sequence: TGTGCCAGCAGTCCGAACACCTACAATGAGCAGTTCTTC.

The chain joins TRBV10-3 to TRBJ1-2; D unresolved. The ends were cut back, 2 bases at V and 8 bases at J, with 6 bases in the middle. CDR1 ENHRY and CDR2 SYGVKD come from the germline V gene. The CDR3 is 11 amino acids. The CDR3 here is CAISEDLGYTF. Written as DNA, the CDR3 is TGTGCCATCAGTGAGGACTTGGGCTACACCTTC.

The chain has TRBV27 and TRBJ2-2; no clear D gene. The CDR3 spans 14 residues. Germline CDR1 and CDR2: MNHEY and SMNVEV (reference sequence). V shed 6 bases and J shed 6 bases, with 14 bases lying between them. CDR3 amino acids: CASSKDGVPGELFF. The CDR3 DNA follows: TGTGCCAGCAGCAAAGACGGCGTCCCCGGGGAGCTGTTTTTT.

The chain recombines TRBV21-1 with TRBJ2-1; TRBD2 is the table's D call and was not checked against the DNA. TRBV21-1 corresponds to a pseudogene. There are 15 residues in the CDR3. The CDR3: CASSRRVPSYNEQFF. CDR3 in DNA: TGTGCCAGCAGCAGGAGGGTCCCCTCCTACAATGAGCAGTTCTTC.

CDR3 amino acids: CASSSGTSGGVDEQFF. For the CDR3, the DNA is TGCGCCAGCAGCAGCGGGACTAGCGGGGGTGTCGATGAGCAGTTCTTC. This chain uses TRBV5-1 with TRBJ2-1; 14 nucleotides agree with TRBD2. This CDR3 is 16 amino acids long. V gave up 4 bases and J gave up 8 bases; unmatched junction bases: 8. The germline CDR1 and CDR2 sequences are SGHRS and YFSETQ.

The chain recombines TRBV6-6 with TRBJ2-2; 11 bases are a match to TRBD1. Germline lookup yields CDR1 MNHNY and CDR2 SVGAGI (reference sequence). This CDR3 has 15 residues. CDR3 region: CATGTGGLVTGELFF. CDR3 nucleotide sequence: TGTGCTACAGGGACAGGGGGATTGGTAACCGGGGAGCTGTTTTTT.

The chain has TRBV20-1 and TRBJ1-2; D is perhaps TRBD1 (5 bases). Germline CDR1 reads DFQATT; CDR2 reads SNEGSKA (reference sequence). The V end was cut by 3 bases, the J end by 8 bases, with 10 bases between. The CDR3 has 11 residues. The DNA of the CDR3 is TGCAGTGCTAGCGACGGGGGAGGCTACACCTTC. Translation: CSASDGGGYTF.

The chain recombines TRBV5-8 with TRBJ2-3; a possible D gene is TRBD2 (6 bases). The CDR3 runs 14 residues. Trimming stripped 3 bases from V and 8 bases from J, with 16 bases between. The germline V gene encodes CDR1 SGHTS and CDR2 YDEGEE. The CDR3 sequence is CASSWRGSSGTQYF. CDR3 nucleotides: TGTGCCAGCAGCTGGAGGGGCTCCAGCGGTACGCAGTATTTT.

The chain employs TRBV2 and TRBJ1-1; unclear D gene. Germline CDR1 SNHLY, CDR2 FYNNEI. This CDR3 region has 13 residues. V lost 4 bases and J lost 0, with 6 bases in between. The chain's CDR3 is CASSVQMNTEAFF. DNA for the CDR3: TGTGCCAGCAGTGTGCAGATGAACACTGAAGCTTTCTTT.

The rearrangement joins TRBV7-2 to TRBJ2-3; D is possibly TRBD2 (7 bases). The CDR3 has 16 residues. Trimming left V 1 base short and J 2 bases short, with 13 bases between. Germline CDR1 and CDR2: SGHTA and FQGNSA. CDR3 in DNA: TGTGCCAGCAGCTTAGTTTGGGGGGGGCCCACAGATACGCAGTATTTT. Translation gives CASSLVWGGPTDTQYF.